This TCR beta chain is from a study of blood T cell repertoires in COVID-19. Allocation to cohorts depended on clinical history reported by the participants. Measured with immunoSEQ multiplex PCR; TCRdb has only the in-frame clones, and not every one. This sample has about 250,000 clones, with 65% to 90% found just once. The TCR sequence derives from a woman between 45 and 65 years old with acute COVID-19. Sequencing was performed on PBMCs or T cells enriched from blood (not recorded which).

Here the CDR3 DNA reads TGCGCCAGCAGCTTGGGGGACTCCCGCACAGATACGCAGTATTTT. Encoded protein: CASSLGDSRTDTQYF. The chain links TRBV5-1 to TRBJ2-3; D may be TRBD2 (6 bases). The ends were cut back, 0 bases at V and 1 base at J, with 9 bases in the middle. The CDR3 is 15 residues long. In germline, CDR1 is SGHRS, CDR2 YFSETQ.